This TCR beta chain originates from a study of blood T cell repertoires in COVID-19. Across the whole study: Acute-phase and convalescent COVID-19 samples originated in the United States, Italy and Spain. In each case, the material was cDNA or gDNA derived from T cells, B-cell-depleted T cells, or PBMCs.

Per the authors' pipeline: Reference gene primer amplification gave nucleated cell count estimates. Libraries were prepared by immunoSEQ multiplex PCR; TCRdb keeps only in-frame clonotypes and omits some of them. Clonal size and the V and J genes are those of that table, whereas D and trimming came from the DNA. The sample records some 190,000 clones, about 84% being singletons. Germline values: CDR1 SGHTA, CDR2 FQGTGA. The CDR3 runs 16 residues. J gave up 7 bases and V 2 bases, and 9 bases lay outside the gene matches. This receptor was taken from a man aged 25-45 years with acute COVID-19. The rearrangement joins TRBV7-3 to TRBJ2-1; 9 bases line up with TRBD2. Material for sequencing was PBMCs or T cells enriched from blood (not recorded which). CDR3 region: CASSLGSASGVNEQFF. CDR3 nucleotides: TGTGCCAGCAGCTTAGGATCGGCTAGCGGGGTTAATGAGCAGTTCTTC. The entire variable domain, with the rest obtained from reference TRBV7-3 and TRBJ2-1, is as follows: GAGVSQTPSNKVTEKGKYVELRCDPISGHTALYWYRQSLGQGPEFLIYFQGTGAADDSGLPNDRFFAVRPEGSVSTLKIQRTERGDSAVYLCASSLGSASGVNEQFFGPGTRLTVL.